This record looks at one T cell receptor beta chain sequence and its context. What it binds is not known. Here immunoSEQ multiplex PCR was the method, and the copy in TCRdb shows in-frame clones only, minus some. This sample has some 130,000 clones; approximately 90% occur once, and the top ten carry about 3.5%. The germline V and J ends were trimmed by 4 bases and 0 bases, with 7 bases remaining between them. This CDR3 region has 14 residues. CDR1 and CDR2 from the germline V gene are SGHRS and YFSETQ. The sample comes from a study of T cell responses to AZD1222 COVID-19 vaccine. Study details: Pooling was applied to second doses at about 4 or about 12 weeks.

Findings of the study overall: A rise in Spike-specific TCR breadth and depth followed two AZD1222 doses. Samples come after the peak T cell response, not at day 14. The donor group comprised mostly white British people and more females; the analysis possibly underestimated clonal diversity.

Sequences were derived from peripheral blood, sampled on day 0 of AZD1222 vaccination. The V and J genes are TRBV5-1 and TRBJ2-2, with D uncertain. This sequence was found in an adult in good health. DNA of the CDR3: TGCGCCAGCAGCCGGTCAGCGAACACCGGGGAGCTGTTTTTT. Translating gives CASSRSANTGELFF.